The 23 T cell receptor beta chains in this list originate from one sample, sequenced in a study of Ad26.COV2.S vaccination and SARS-CoV-2 variants. Produced via immunoSEQ multiplex PCR; TCRdb's table is partial and in-frame only. The data contain about 420,000 clones, approximately 90% of them singletons. Regarding treatment: around 19 received Ad26.COV2.S at low or high dose, single or two shots; roughly 5 received placebo; per-sample allocation not given. The study sampled participants on day 63 after the first vaccine or placebo injection. Material: peripheral blood, obtained in a trial of Ad26.COV2.S vaccine versus placebo. The receptors derive from a person aged 18-65 years who received the Ad26.COV2.S COVID-19 vaccine or a placebo.

V and J are TRBV11-3 and TRBJ2-2; maybe TRBD1 (6 bases). Germline CDR1 SGHNT, CDR2 YENEEA. This CDR3 region has 17 residues. The V end lost 0 bases, the J end lost 3 bases, and 14 bases lay between the germline ends. CDR3 nucleotide sequence: TGTGCCAGCAGCTTAGATAGTGGACAGTCCGACACCGGGGAGCTGTTTTTT. This codes for CASSLDSGQSDTGELFF.

The V call is TRBV7-9, the J call TRBJ1-2; D may be TRBD1 (5 bases). Germline V gene lookup returns CDR1 SEHNR and CDR2 FQNEAQ (reference sequence). With 3 bases removed from V and 3 bases from J, the gap between germline ends came to 11 bases. The CDR3 extends over 14 amino acids. Here the CDR3 reads CASSLGGSDYGYTF. The CDR3 DNA is TGTGCCAGCAGCTTGGGGGGGTCCGACTATGGCTACACCTTC. The full variable domain, completed using reference TRBV7-9 and TRBJ1-2, is DTGVSQNPRHKITKRGQNVTFRCDPISEHNRLYWYRQTLGQGPEFLTYFQNEAQLEKSRLLSDRFSAERPKGSFSTLEIQRTEQGDSAMYLCASSLGGSDYGYTFGSGTRLTVV.

About this clone: This sample also contains other DNA sequences that code for the same CDR3. This chain connects TRBV7-3 to TRBJ2-2, with 10 bases matching TRBD1. V was clipped by 5 bases and J by 3 bases; unmatched bases: 6. The CDR3 contains 16 residues. Germline V gives CDR1 SGHTA, CDR2 FQGTGA. CDR3 residues: CASSPRQGADTGELFF. The CDR3 coding sequence is TGTGCCAGCAGCCCTAGACAGGGGGCGGACACCGGGGAGCTGTTTTTT.

The V gene is TRBV6-2 or TRBV6-3, the J gene TRBJ2-3; D is unclear. CDR1 and CDR2 (germline): MNHEY, SVGEGT. The V end lost 2 bases, the J end lost 2 bases, and 20 bases lay between the germline ends. This CDR3 is built from 18 residues. This chain's CDR3 is CASSYRPIGVLITDTQYF. The CDR3, as DNA: TGTGCCAGCAGTTACCGTCCCATCGGCGTCTTGATCACAGATACGCAGTATTTT.

This clone has only one observation. This rearrangement joins TRBV4-2 to TRBJ1-1, with a tentative D call TRBD1 (6 bases). Trimming cost V 3 bases and J 2 bases, with 19 bases left between them. Germline assignment: CDR1 LGHNA and CDR2 YNFKEQ. The CDR3 has 17 residues. CDR3 region: CASSHYPGELGNTEAFF. The CDR3 DNA reads TGTGCCAGCAGCCATTACCCAGGGGAACTAGGAAACACTGAAGCTTTCTTT.

This clone has only a few counts. This sample also contains other DNA sequences that code for the same CDR3. V usage is TRBV28 and J usage is TRBJ1-2; D unclear. Trimming removed 4 bases from V and 2 bases from J, with 11 bases in between. This CDR3 contains 14 residues. Germline V gene sequence: CDR1 MDHEN, CDR2 SYDVKM. The CDR3 is CASSSPAGNYGYTF. CDR3 DNA sequence: TGTGCCAGCAGTTCCCCCGCCGGGAACTATGGCTACACCTTC.

The V gene is TRBV7-2, the J gene TRBJ1-5; a possible D gene is TRBD1 (6 bases). Germline CDR1 SGHTA, CDR2 FQGNSA. Trimming removed 1 base at V and 13 bases at J, with 23 bases between. The CDR3 sequence is 16 residues long. The CDR3 reads CASSLGVGQFFSAQHF. The DNA for the CDR3 is TGTGCCAGCAGCTTAGGGGTTGGACAGTTCTTCTCGGCGCAGCATTTT. The full variable domain, rest sourced from reference TRBV7-2 and TRBJ1-5, is GAGVSQSPSNKVTEKGKDVELRCDPISGHTALYWYRQSLGQGLEFLIYFQGNSAPDKSGLPSDRFSAERTGGSVSTLTIQRTQQEDSAVYLCASSLGVGQFFSAQHFGDGTRLSIL.

The chain couples TRBV28 to TRBJ1-1; a weak D match, TRBD1 (5 bases). Germline V gives CDR1 MDHEN, CDR2 SYDVKM. CDR3 length equals 16 residues. The V end lost 8 bases, the J end lost 7 bases, and 26 bases lay between the germline ends. CDR3 DNA: TGTGCCAGCCCACCCCACGGGGGGGATCTCGGAAATGAAGCTTTCTTT. Encoded protein: CASPPHGGDLGNEAFF. Based on the CDR3 plus reference TRBV28 and TRBJ1-1, the full variable domain is DVKVTQSSRYLVKRTGEKVFLECVQDMDHENMFWYRQDPGLGLRLIYFSYDVKMKEKGDIPEGYSVSREKKERFSLILESASTNQTSMYLCASPPHGGDLGNEAFFGQGTRLTVV.

This chain uses TRBV28 with TRBJ1-4, with 7 bases aligning to TRBD1. V was pared by 5 bases and J by 8 bases, with 14 bases of the junction left unmatched. From germline, CDR1 is MDHEN and CDR2 SYDVKM. The CDR3 contains 16 residues. The CDR3 here is CASSPTPGTAGEKLFF. In DNA form, the CDR3 reads TGTGCCAGCAGTCCGACCCCCGGGACAGCGGGGGAAAAACTGTTTTTT.

The chain joins TRBV6-2 or TRBV6-3 to TRBJ2-4; TRBD1 aligns across 7 bases. This CDR3 spans 16 amino acids. V dropped 5 bases and J dropped 3; count of bases not matched to a gene: 10. From germline, CDR1 is MNHEY and CDR2 SVGEGT. The CDR3 reads CASSTTGVIGKNIQYF. CDR3 nucleotides: TGTGCCAGCAGTACAACAGGGGTGATCGGCAAAAACATTCAGTACTTC.

The V call is TRBV29-1, the J call TRBJ2-5, with D perhaps TRBD2 (7 bases). Germline values: CDR1 SQVTM, CDR2 ANQGSEA. Trimming cost V 7 bases and J 5 bases, with 17 bases left between them. The CDR3 is made up of 13 amino acids. The CDR3 is CSASGGGWETQYF. CDR3 bases: TGCAGCGCCAGTGGGGGGGGCTGGGAGACCCAGTACTTC.

This chain connects TRBV5-1 to TRBJ1-1; 9 bases map to TRBD1. The germline gives CDR1 SGHRS, CDR2 YFSETQ. The V segment lost 3 bases and the J segment 2 bases; nucleotides outside the gene matches: 2. This CDR3 has 14 residues. The CDR3 sequence is CASSSQGANTEAFF. CDR3 in DNA: TGCGCCAGCAGCTCACAGGGGGCAAACACTGAAGCTTTCTTT.

The genes are TRBV2 and TRBJ2-7; D call uncertain. The CDR3 totals 13 residues. Trimming cost V 6 bases and J 6 bases, with 15 bases left between them. Germline V gene lookup returns CDR1 SNHLY and CDR2 FYNNEI. The DNA of the CDR3 is TGTGCCAGCAGGCTTCAAAGGGTCTCCGAGCAGTACTTC. It codes for CASRLQRVSEQYF.

V usage is TRBV5-6 and J usage is TRBJ2-3, with 9 bases that match TRBD1. This CDR3 has 12 residues. Germline CDR1 is SGHDT and CDR2 is YYEEEE. Germline trimming cut 4 bases from V and 14 bases from J; bases unmatched to any gene: 8. CDR3 nucleotide sequence: TGTGCCAGCAGCGCCCGGGACAGGGAGTTGTATTTT. Protein product: CASSARDRELYF.

The J gene is TRBJ1-1, the V gene TRBV6-5, with 10 bases lining up with TRBD1. The CDR3 spans 14 residues. J lost 3 bases, V lost 5 bases, and 3 bases had no gene match. The germline gives CDR1 MNHEY, CDR2 SVGAGI. The CDR3 region has the DNA TGTGCCAGCAGTAGGGGACAGGGGCACACTGAAGCTTTCTTT. Translation: CASSRGQGHTEAFF.

The chain couples TRBV9 to TRBJ2-6, with 8 bases identical to TRBD1. Germline assignment: CDR1 SGDLS and CDR2 YYNGEE. The V gene end was trimmed by 0 bases and the J gene end by 0 bases; junction bases not matched to a gene: 11. The CDR3 is made up of 20 amino acids. The CDR3 DNA is TGTGCCAGCAGCGTAGTCGCCGGGACAGGTTACCTCTCTGGGGCCAACGTCCTGACTTTC. Encoded protein: CASSVVAGTGYLSGANVLTF.

The chain has TRBV3-1 (or the pseudogene TRBV3-2) and TRBJ2-6; D unresolved. This CDR3 contains 15 residues. V lost 6 bases, J lost 1 base, and 10 bases lay in between. Germline CDR1 reads LGHDT; CDR2 reads YNNKEL (reference sequence). The CDR3 loop is CASRPTESGANVLTF. CDR3 DNA: TGTGCCAGCAGACCGACGGAGTCTGGGGCCAACGTCCTGACTTTC.

The V and J genes are TRBV6-5 and TRBJ1-1, with D maybe TRBD1 (6 bases). The ends were cut back, 0 bases at V and 11 bases at J, with 13 bases in the middle. There are 13 residues in the CDR3. The germline gives CDR1 MNHEY, CDR2 SVGAGI. The CDR3 coding sequence is TGTGCCAGCAGTTACTCTCCAGGGGCGGGGGCTTTCTTT. Protein sequence: CASSYSPGAGAFF.

This clone has more than one count but fewer than ten. DNA of the CDR3: TGTGCCACCGTGGCGACAGGGAGGCCCTACAATGAGCAGTTCTTC. It yields the protein CATVATGRPYNEQFF. The chain combines TRBV15 with TRBJ2-1; D is possibly TRBD1 (7 bases). V was clipped by 8 bases and J by 2 bases, with 16 bases between them. This CDR3 comprises 15 residues. Germline CDR1 is LNHNV and CDR2 is YYDKDF (reference sequence).

This clone was found once. The chain uses TRBV30 and TRBJ1-1; D gene uncertain. The germline V gene has CDR1 GTSNPN and CDR2 SVGIG (reference sequence). This CDR3 comprises 13 residues. Trimming stripped 4 bases from V and 0 bases from J, with 9 bases between. Here the CDR3 DNA reads TGTGCCTGGAAAAAGCACATGAACACTGAAGCTTTCTTT. As protein: CAWKKHMNTEAFF.

This chain connects TRBV10-2 to TRBJ1-2; D unclear. Germline lookup yields CDR1 WSHSY and CDR2 SAAADI. The CDR3 is made up of 13 amino acids. Trimming left V 6 bases short and J 0 bases short, with 8 bases between. The CDR3: CASRDRANYGYTF. CDR3 sequence (DNA): TGCGCCAGCAGGGACCGCGCTAACTATGGCTACACCTTC.

This sequence joins TRBV2 and TRBJ2-1; 7 bases line up with TRBD2. J gave up 9 bases and V 6 bases, and 5 bases lay outside the gene matches. This CDR3 comprises 12 residues. Germline lookup yields CDR1 SNHLY and CDR2 FYNNEI. Here the CDR3 DNA reads TGTGCCAGCAGGGCCTGGGGGGGTGAGCAGTTCTTC. Translation: CASRAWGGEQFF. Full variable domain (rest looked up from reference TRBV2 and TRBJ2-1): EPEVTQTPSHQVTQMGQEVILRCVPISNHLYFYWYRQILGQKVEFLVSFYNNEISEKSEIFDDQFSVERPDGSNFTLKIRSTKLEDSAMYFCASRAWGGEQFFGPGTRLTVL.

The chain recombines TRBV5-1 with TRBJ1-2, with 9 bases lining up with TRBD1. The CDR3 is 16 amino acids. V lost 4 bases, J lost 6 bases, and 13 bases stayed unmatched. In germline, CDR1 is SGHRS, CDR2 YFSETQ. This CDR3 reads CASSRYRGQTSDGYTF. CDR3 nucleotide sequence: TGCGCCAGCAGCCGGTACAGGGGGCAGACTAGTGATGGCTACACCTTC.